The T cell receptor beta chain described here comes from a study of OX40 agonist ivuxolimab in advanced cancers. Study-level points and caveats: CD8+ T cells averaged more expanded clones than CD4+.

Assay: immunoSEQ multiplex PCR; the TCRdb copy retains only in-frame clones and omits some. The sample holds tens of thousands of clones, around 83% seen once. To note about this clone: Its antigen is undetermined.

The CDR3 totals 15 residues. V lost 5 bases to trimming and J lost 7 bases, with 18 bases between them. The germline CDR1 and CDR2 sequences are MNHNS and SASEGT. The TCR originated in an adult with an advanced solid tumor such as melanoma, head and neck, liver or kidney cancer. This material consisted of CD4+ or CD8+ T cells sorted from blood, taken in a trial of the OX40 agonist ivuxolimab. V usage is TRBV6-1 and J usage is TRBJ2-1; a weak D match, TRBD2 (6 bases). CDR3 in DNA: TGTGCCAGCAGTCCGTGGGGGGTTTTGGGGAATGAGCAGTTCTTC. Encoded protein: CASSPWGVLGNEQFF.